What follows is one T cell receptor (beta chain) and its context. Its antigen remains unknown. V shed 1 base and J shed 6 bases, with 13 bases lying between them. CDR1 and CDR2 from the germline V gene are SQVTM and ANQGSEA. This CDR3 has 14 amino acids. These data come from a study of identical twins. The study, taken as a whole, reports: Beta out-of-frame sequences showed weaker excess sharing between twins. Beta clonotypes that were abundant in cord blood contained fewer insertions, a pattern absent from memory repertoires.

TCRdb fed the 5' RACE reads into MiXCR, producing one record per CDR3 protein. The sample holds around 550,000 distinct CDR3 sequences; roughly 15% are singletons and the top ten take roughly 0.46%. Every one of the donors was a healthy Caucasian. Separately, the same data were catalogued under a study of yellow fever vaccine responses in identical twins.

The genes are TRBV29-1 and TRBJ2-1, with a possible D match to TRBD2 (5 bases). This TCR was recovered from a young woman in good health. The material sequenced was CD4+ T cells sorted from blood. The CDR3 is CSVEGRGIVNEQFF. As DNA, the CDR3 is TGCAGCGTTGAAGGACGGGGTATCGTCAATGAGCAGTTCTTC.